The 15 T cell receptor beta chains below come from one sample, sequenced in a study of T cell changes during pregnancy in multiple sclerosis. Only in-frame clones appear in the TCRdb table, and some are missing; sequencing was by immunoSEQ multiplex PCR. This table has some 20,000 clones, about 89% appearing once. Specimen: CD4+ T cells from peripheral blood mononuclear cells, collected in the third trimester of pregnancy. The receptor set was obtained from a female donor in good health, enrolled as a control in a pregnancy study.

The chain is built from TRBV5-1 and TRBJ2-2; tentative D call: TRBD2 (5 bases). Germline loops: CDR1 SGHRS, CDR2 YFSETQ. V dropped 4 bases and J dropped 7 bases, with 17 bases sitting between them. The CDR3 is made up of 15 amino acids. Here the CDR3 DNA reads TGCGCCAGCAGCCTAGGGAGTCGGGTGAACGGGGAGCTGTTTTTT. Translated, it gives CASSLGSRVNGELFF.

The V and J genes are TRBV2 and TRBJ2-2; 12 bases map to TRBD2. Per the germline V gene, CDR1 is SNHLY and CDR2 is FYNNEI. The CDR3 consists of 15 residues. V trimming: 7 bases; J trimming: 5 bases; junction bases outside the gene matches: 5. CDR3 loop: CASKPSGGVTGELFF. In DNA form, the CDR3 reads TGTGCCAGCAAACCTAGCGGGGGGGTAACCGGGGAGCTGTTTTTT.

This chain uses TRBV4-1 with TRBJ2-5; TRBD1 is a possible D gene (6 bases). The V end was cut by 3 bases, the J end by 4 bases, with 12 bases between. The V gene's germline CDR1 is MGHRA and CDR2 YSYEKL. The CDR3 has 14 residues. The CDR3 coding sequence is TGCGCCAGCAGCCAGGGCCTAGGGGGAGAGACCCAGTACTTC. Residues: CASSQGLGGETQYF.

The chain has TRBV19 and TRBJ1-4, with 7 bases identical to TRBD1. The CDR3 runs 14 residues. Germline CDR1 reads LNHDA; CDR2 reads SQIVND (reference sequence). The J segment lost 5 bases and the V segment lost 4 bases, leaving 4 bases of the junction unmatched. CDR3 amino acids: CASSTAGGNEKLFF. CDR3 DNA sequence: TGTGCCAGTAGTACCGCAGGGGGGAATGAAAAACTGTTTTTT.

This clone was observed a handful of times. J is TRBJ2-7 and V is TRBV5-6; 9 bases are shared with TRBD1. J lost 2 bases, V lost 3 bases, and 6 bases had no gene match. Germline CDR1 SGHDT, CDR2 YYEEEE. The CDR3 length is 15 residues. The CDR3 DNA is TGTGCCAGCAGCTCCGGGACAGGGCTAACCTACGAGCAGTACTTC. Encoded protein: CASSSGTGLTYEQYF. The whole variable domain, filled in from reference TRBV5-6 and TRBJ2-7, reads DAGVTQSPTHLIKTRGQQVTLRCSPKSGHDTVSWYQQALGQGPQFIFQYYEEEERQRGNFPDRFSGHQFPNYSSELNVNALLLGDSALYLCASSSGTGLTYEQYFGPGTRLTVT.

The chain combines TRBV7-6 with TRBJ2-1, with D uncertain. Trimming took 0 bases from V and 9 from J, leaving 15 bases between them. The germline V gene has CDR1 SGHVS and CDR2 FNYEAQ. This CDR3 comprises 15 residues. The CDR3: CASSLAPTPTGEQFF. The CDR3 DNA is TGTGCCAGCAGCTTAGCCCCGACTCCTACCGGTGAGCAGTTCTTC. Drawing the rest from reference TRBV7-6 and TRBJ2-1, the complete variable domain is GAGVSQSPRYKVTKRGQDVALRCDPISGHVSLYWYRQALGQGPEFLTYFNYEAQQDKSGLPNDRFSAERPEGSISTLTIQRTEQRDSAMYRCASSLAPTPTGEQFFGPGTRLTVL.

CDR3 sequence (DNA): TGTGCCAGCAGAAGTACCCGGGGACAGGGTGGTGGCTACACCTTC. Translation: CASRSTRGQGGGYTF. The chain employs TRBV7-8 and TRBJ1-2; TRBD1 aligns across 9 bases. The ends lost 6 bases at V and 7 bases at J; junction bases unmatched: 12. This CDR3 is 15 amino acids long. CDR1 is SGHVS, CDR2 FQNEAQ, per germline.

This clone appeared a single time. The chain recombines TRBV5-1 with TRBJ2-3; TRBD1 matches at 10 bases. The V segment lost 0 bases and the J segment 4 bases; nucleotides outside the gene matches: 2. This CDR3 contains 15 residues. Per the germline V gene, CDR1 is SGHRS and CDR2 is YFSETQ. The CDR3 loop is CASSLGQGASDTQYF. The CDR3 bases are TGCGCCAGCAGCTTGGGACAGGGGGCATCAGATACGCAGTATTTT.

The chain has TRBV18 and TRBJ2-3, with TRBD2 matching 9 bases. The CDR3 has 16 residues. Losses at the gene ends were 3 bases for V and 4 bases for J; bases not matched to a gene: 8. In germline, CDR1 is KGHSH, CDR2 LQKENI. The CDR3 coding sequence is TGTGCCAGCTCACCCGTCGCTAGCGGGACGGCAGATACGCAGTATTTT. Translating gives CASSPVASGTADTQYF.

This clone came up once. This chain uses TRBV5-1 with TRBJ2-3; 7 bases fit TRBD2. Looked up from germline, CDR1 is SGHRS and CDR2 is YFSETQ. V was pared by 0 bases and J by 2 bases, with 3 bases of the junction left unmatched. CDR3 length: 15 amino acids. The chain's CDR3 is CASSLDSGITDTQYF. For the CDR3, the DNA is TGCGCCAGCAGCTTGGACAGCGGGATCACAGATACGCAGTATTTT. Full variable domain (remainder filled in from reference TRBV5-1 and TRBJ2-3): KAGVTQTPRYLIKTRGQQVTLSCSPISGHRSVSWYQQTPGQGLQFLFEYFSETQRNKGNFPGRFSGRQFSNSRSEMNVSTLELGDSALYLCASSLDSGITDTQYFGPGTRLTVL.

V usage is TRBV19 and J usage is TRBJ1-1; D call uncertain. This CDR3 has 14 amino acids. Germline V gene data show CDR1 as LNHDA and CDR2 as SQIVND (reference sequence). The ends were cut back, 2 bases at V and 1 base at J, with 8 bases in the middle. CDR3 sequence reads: CASSITAWNTEAFF. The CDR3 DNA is TGTGCCAGTAGTATAACAGCATGGAACACTGAAGCTTTCTTT.

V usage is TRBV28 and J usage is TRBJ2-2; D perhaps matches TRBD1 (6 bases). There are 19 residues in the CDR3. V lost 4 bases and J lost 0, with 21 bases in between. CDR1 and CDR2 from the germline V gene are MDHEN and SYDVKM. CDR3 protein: CASSSNPGHRKSNTGELFF. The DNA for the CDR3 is TGTGCCAGCAGTTCAAATCCGGGACACCGAAAGTCGAACACCGGGGAGCTGTTTTTT.

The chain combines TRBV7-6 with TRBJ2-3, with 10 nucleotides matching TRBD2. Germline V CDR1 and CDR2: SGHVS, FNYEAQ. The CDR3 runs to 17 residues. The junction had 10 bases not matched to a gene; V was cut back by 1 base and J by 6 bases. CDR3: CASSLGGTSVYRDTQYF. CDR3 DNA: TGTGCCAGCAGCTTAGGGGGGACTAGCGTCTACCGTGATACGCAGTATTTT.

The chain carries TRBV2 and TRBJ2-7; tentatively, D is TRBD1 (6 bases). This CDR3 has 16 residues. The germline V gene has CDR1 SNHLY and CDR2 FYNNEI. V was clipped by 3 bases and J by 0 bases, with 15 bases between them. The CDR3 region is CASSEGWDTYSYEQYF. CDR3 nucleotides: TGTGCCAGCAGTGAGGGTTGGGACACCTACTCCTACGAGCAGTACTTC.

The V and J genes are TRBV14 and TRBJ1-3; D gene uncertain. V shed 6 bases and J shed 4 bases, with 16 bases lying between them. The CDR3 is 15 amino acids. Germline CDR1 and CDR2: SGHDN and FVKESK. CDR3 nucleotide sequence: TGTGCCAGCAGTCAGCGGACTCTCGGAGGAAACACCATATATTTT. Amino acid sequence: CASSQRTLGGNTIYF.